This entry describes one T cell receptor beta chain. These data come from a study of blood T cell repertoires in COVID-19. For the study at large: PBMCs, B-cell-depleted T cells, or T cells were the source of the cDNA or gDNA that made up the material.

Clones were sequenced by immunoSEQ multiplex PCR, and TCRdb holds only the in-frame ones, with some missing. The profile shows 75,000 to 100,000 clones, about 85% of them singletons. The CDR3 loop spans 14 amino acids. Trimming removed 10 bases at V and 8 bases at J, with 23 bases between. Germline-derived CDR1 and CDR2 are SNHLY and FYNNEI. This chain links TRBV2 with TRBJ1-2, with D possibly being TRBD1 (5 bases). The TCR originated in a man in his 70s with acute or convalescent COVID-19. Material for sequencing was peripheral blood. This chain's CDR3 is CAISSGGLGGGYTF. In DNA, the CDR3 is TGTGCCATCTCCTCGGGGGGTCTCGGCGGAGGCTACACCTTC.